This T cell receptor (beta chain) was observed in a study of blood T cells in healthy people across ages. V lost 5 bases, J lost 1 base, and 4 bases stayed unmatched. The CDR3 length is 15 residues. Germline CDR1 reads SGHTA; CDR2 reads FQGNSA. Primed by a sample-barcoded 5' primer and a J-beta primer mix, a second PCR proceeded for 7 to 11 cycles. TCRdb used MiXCR to reprocess the 5' RACE reads, holding one entry per CDR3 protein. The sample contains about 680,000 distinct CDR3 sequences, around half of which appear only once. Material for sequencing was blood. This clonotype was sampled from a woman aged 60-70 years in good health. The chain combines TRBV7-2 with TRBJ2-3, with 9 bases that match TRBD1. The CDR3 reads CASSLRDRGTDTQYF. The CDR3 region has the DNA TGTGCCAGCAGCCTCCGGGACAGGGGCACAGATACGCAGTATTTT. The variable domain in full, with the rest retrieved from reference TRBV7-2 and TRBJ2-3, is GAGVSQSPSNKVTEKGKDVELRCDPISGHTALYWYRQSLGQGLEFLIYFQGNSAPDKSGLPSDRFSAERTGGSVSTLTIQRTQQEDSAVYLCASSLRDRGTDTQYFGPGTRLTVL.